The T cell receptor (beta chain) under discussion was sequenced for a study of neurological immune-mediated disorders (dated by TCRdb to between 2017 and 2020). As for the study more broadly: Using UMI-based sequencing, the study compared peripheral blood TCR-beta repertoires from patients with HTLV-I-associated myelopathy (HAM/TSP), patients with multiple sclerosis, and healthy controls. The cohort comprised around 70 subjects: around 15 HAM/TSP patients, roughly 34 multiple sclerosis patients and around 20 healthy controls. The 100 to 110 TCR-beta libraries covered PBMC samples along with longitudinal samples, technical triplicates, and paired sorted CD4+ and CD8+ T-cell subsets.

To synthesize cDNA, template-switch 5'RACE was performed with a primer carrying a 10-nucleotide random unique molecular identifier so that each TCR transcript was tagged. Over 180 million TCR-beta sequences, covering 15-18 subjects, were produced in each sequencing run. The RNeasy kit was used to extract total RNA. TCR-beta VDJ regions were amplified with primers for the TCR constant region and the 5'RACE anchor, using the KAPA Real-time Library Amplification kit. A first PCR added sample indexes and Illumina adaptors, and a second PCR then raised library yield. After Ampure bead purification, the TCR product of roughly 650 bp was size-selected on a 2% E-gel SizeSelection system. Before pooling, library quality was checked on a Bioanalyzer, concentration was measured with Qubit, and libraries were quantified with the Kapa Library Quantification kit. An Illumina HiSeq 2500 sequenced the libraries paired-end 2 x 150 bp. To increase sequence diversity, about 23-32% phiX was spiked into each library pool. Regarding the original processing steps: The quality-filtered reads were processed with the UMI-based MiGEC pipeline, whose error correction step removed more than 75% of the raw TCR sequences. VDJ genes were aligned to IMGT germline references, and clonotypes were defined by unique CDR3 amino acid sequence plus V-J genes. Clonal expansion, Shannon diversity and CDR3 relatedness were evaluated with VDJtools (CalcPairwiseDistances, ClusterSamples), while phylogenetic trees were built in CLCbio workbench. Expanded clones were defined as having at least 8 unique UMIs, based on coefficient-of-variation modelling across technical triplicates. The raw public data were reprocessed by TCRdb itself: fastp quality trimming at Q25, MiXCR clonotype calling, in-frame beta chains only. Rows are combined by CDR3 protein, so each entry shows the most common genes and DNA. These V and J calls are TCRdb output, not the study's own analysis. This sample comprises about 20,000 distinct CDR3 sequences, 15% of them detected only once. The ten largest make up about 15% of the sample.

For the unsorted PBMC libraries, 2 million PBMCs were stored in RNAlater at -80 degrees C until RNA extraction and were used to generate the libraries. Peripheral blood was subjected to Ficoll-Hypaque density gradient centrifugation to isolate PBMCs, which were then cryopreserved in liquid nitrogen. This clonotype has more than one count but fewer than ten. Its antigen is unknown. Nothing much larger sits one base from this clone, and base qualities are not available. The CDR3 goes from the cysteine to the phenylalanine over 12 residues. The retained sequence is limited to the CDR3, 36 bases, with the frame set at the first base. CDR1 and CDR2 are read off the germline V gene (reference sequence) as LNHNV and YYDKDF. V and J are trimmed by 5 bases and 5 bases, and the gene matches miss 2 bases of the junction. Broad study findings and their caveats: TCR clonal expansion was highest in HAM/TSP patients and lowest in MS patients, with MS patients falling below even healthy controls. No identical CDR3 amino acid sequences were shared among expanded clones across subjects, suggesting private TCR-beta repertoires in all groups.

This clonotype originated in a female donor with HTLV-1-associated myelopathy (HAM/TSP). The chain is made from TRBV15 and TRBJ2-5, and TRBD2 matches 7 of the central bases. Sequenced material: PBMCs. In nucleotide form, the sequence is TGTGCCACCAGCTCAGCGGGGGAGACCCAGTACTTC. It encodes CATSSAGETQYF.